Included here is one T cell receptor beta chain sequence, with context. This clonotype was observed at least ten times. The clone's antigen remains unknown. Qualities for individual bases were not recorded, and no much larger clone is one base off. In the paper's terms, the treatment or condition label means: allogeneic hematopoietic cell transplantation with graft depleted of TCRalphabeta T cells and CD19 B cells. Transplant recipients were children who received TCRalphabeta/CD19-depleted allogeneic hematopoietic cell grafts. This entry belongs to a study of T-cell reconstitution after alpha-beta-depleted transplantation in children (dated by TCRdb to about 2016). For context, the study as a whole: T-cell immune reconstitution after TCRalphabeta/CD19-depleted allogeneic hematopoietic cell transplantation in children was quantitatively tracked in the study by means of TCR repertoire profiling. General conclusions and limits of the study: Apparently early alphabetaT-cell count recovery about two months after transplant reportedly relied on only several hundred rapidly expanded clones derived from non-depleted graft cells. The high TCRbeta diversity at day 60 in some patients was ascribed to recipient T cells and intrathymic progenitors that had survived conditioning. The frequencies of hyperexpanded clones fell over the following months, and after one year, T-cell counts and TCRbeta diversity were mostly attributed to newly produced T cells.

V is pared back by 3 bases and J by 6 bases, with 2 bases lying between the germline termini. Counted from cysteine to phenylalanine, this CDR3 has 9 amino acids. Just the 27-base CDR3 DNA is kept, in frame starting at base 1. From a lookup of the germline V gene, CDR1 and CDR2 are SQVTM and ANQGSEA. The library was prepared using PCR. Sequencing was carried out with an Illumina HiSeq 2500. TCR libraries were prepared with molecular barcoding, using unique molecular identifiers to normalize TCRbeta repertoire quantification. The public reads were reprocessed in TCRdb via fastp at Q25 and MiXCR, keeping in-frame beta chains. Identical CDR3 protein sequences are pooled into one entry, listed with their most common genes and DNA. This sample holds 200,000 to 250,000 distinct CDR3 sequences; about a tenth were observed only once. Of the sample, roughly 30% falls within the top ten clones.

The chain uses TRBV29-1 and TRBJ1-2; the D gene cannot be resolved reliably. The specimen comprised PBMCs, sampled before TCRalphabeta/CD19-depleted stem cell transplant. The sequence was collected from a child younger than two with acute myeloid leukemia, due to receive a stem cell transplant. CDR3 reads: CSVEDGYTF. The DNA is TGCAGCGTTGAGGATGGCTACACCTTC.